This TCR beta chain was captured in a study of OX40 agonist ivuxolimab in advanced cancers. About the research overall: Patients received ivuxolimab, an agonistic anti-OX40 (CD134) antibody. Enrollees could have had prior anti-PD-1, anti-PD-L1 or anti-CTLA-4 therapy, which around 43% had received. General study results and limits: Average numbers of expanded clones were greater in CD8+ T cells than in CD4+.

Some clones are missing from TCRdb's copy, which holds only in-frame ones; the method was immunoSEQ multiplex PCR. Here the sample spans 80,000 to 95,000 clones, under 95% being singletons. CDR1 and CDR2 from the germline V gene are ENHRY and SYGVKD. The CDR3 length is 14 residues. V was trimmed by 5 bases and J by 4 bases, leaving 14 bases between them. As concerns this clone: Its target is unknown.

Patients with a history of autoimmune disease or on systemic immunosuppression were excluded. V and J are TRBV10-3 and TRBJ2-5, with D possibly matching TRBD1 (5 bases). The starting material was CD4+ or CD8+ T cells sorted from blood, obtained in a trial of the OX40 agonist ivuxolimab. The source of this sequence is an adult with an advanced solid tumor such as melanoma, head and neck, liver or kidney cancer. In DNA form, the CDR3 reads TGTGCCATCAGTCGACAGACATCTATAGAGACCCAGTACTTC. As protein: CAISRQTSIETQYF.